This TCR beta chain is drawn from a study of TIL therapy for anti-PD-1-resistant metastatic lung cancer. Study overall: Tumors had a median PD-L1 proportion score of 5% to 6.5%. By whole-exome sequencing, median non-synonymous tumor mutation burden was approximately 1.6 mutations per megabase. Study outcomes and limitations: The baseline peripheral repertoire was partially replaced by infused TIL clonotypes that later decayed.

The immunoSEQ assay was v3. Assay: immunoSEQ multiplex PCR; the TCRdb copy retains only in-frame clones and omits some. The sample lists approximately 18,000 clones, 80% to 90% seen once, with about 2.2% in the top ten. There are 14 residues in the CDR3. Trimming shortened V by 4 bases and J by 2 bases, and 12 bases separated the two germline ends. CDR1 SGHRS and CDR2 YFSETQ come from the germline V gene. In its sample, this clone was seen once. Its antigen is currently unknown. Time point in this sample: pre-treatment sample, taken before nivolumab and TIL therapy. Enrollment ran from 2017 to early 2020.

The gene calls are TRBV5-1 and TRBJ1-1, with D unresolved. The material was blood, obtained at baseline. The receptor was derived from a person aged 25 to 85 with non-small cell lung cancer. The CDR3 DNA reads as TGCGCCAGCAGCCCTCAGGCATCCAACACTGAAGCTTTCTTT. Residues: CASSPQASNTEAFF.